This TCR beta chain derives from a study of blood T cell repertoires in COVID-19 (dated by TCRdb to 2019 to 2021). Regarding the complete study: Collaborator samples came from the United States, Italy and Spain and covered acute and convalescent phases of COVID-19. The prospective study material was composed of cDNA or gDNA derived from T cells, B-cell-depleted T cells, or PBMCs. The dataset comprised deeply sampled blood TCRbeta repertoires from subjects exposed to, actively infected with, or recovered from COVID-19. The repertoires were released in a freely available public database meant as a resource for research on the immune response to SARS-CoV-2. The samples were drawn from the first 160 participants of the ongoing ImmuneRACE study and from 1,254 subjects provided by 6 global collaborators. Sample metadata almost always included a de-identified subject ID, COVID-19 status, age in years and sex. Where available, HLA class I and class II types were obtained from metadata supplied by the sample provider rather than from assay-based typing.

As concerns this clone: The antigen it binds to is not known. No base quality information exists; no much larger clone differs at one position.

Taken from the germline V gene, the CDR1 and CDR2 loops are KGHSY and FQNENV. Spanning cysteine to phenylalanine, the CDR3 consists of 14 amino acids. CDR3 DNA only is kept here, 42 bases in frame from base 1. The junction carries 15 bases between V and J, which are trimmed by 4 bases and 5 bases respectively. The collaborating institutions used their own protocols to collect whole blood in K2EDTA tubes. For TCRbeta analysis, collaborator samples were shipped as frozen whole blood, as isolated PBMCs, or as DNA extracted from either sample type. Study-level results and caveats: The quantity of clinical and demographic metadata differed by source and by participant and was supplied without curation.

The immunoSEQ Assay, a bias-controlled multiplex PCR, was used to amplify TCRbeta CDR3 regions from genomic DNA. From the authors' description of their analysis: The number of nucleated cells in each sample was estimated by amplification of reference gene primers within the assay. Sequence reads were collapsed and filtered to measure the absolute abundance of every unique TCRbeta CDR3 rearrangement. For each sample, productive Simpson clonality was calculated as the square root of Simpson's diversity index over productive rearrangements. TCRdb took over this immuneACCESS table, retaining in-frame rearrangements with V and J assigned. Such tables are incomplete; in checked studies, under half of the missing clones stem from an unresolved V gene, and the remainder is unexplained. V and J calls and clone size are given by that table; D and trimming were obtained from the DNA. The sample profile shows approximately 44,000 clones; approximately 89% of them were found once. The ten largest clones represent around a quarter of the sample.

The sample was peripheral blood. The source of this sequence is a woman older than 75 with acute or convalescent COVID-19. The V gene is TRBV16 and the J gene is TRBJ2-7; the best D guess is TRBD2, with 5 bases matching. The nucleotide sequence is given as TGTGCCAGCAGCCGACCTGGGTCGAGGGACGAGCAGTACTTC. Its protein product is CASSRPGSRDEQYF.